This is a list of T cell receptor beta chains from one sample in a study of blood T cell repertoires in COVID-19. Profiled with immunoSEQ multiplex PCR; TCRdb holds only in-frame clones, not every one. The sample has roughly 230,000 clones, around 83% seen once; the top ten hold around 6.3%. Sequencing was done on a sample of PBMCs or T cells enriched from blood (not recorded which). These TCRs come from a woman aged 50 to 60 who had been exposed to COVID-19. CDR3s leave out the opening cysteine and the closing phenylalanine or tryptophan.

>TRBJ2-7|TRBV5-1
ASSLALAAGGEQY
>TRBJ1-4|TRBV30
AWSVSLASTNEKLF
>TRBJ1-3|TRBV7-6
ASSLGRESSGNTIY
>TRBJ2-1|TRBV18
ASSPLAGVLGEQF
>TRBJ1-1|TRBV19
ASSVPTGLSNTEAF
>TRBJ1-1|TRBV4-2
ASSQERGNTEAF
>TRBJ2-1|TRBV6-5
ASNRNSNYNEQF
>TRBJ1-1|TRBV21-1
ASSKGARNTEAF
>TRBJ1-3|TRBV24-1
AAINRGPNSGNTIY
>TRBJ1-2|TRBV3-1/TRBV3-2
ASSQRRQSDGYT
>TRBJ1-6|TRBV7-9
ASSLVDSFSPLH
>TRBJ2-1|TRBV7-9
ASSFSNEQF
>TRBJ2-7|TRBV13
ASTSGLNDHEQY
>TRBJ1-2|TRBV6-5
ASSPRQGVYGYT
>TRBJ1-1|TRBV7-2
ASSRGKSTEAF
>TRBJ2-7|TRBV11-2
ASSPARLAGSVKQY
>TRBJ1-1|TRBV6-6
ASSYSTRDVEAF
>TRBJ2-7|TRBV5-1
ASSLAGRGAYEQY
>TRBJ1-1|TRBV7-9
ASSLSLNTEAF
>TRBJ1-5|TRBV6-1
ASSDDSRLRGNQPQH
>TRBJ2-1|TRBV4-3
ASSSRGLAGYNEQF
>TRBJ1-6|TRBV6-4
ASSEMMNRGLATDSPLH
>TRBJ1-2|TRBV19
ASSISSYGYT
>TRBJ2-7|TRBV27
ASSPGGQGASYEQY
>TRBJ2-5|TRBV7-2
ASSFPGRGQETQY
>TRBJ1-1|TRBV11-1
ASSFTRNTEAF